The 19 T cell receptor beta chains presented below share a single source sample, sequenced in a study of blood T cell repertoires in COVID-19. Clones were sequenced by immunoSEQ multiplex PCR, and TCRdb holds only the in-frame ones, with some missing. This table holds fewer than 250,000 clones, around 83% found once. The sample consisted of peripheral blood. The receptors were sampled from a woman in her fifties or sixties with acute or convalescent COVID-19.

This clone was detected only a few times. The chain joins TRBV6-5 to TRBJ2-2, with D tentatively TRBD2 (6 bases). This CDR3 spans 14 amino acids. Germline loops: CDR1 MNHEY, CDR2 SVGAGI. V lost 11 bases, J lost 2 bases, and 15 bases lay in between. The CDR3 protein is CASRLGPNTGELFF. The DNA of the CDR3 is TGTGCCTCACGACTAGGGCCTAACACCGGGGAGCTGTTTTTT.

The chain combines TRBV19 with TRBJ2-3; D gene unclear. The CDR3 consists of 17 residues. The V gene lost 3 bases and the J gene lost 0 bases, with 16 bases spanning the gap. CDR1 LNHDA and CDR2 SQIVND come from the germline V gene (reference sequence). DNA for the CDR3: TGTGCCAGTAGTATGAGGAGAGGCAGTTCTAGCACAGATACGCAGTATTTT. This codes for CASSMRRGSSSTDTQYF.

Comments on this clone: Other DNA sequences within the sample encode an identical CDR3. The CDR3, as DNA: TGTGCCAGCTCACCGACAGGGGGCGAGCAGTACTTC. Translating gives CASSPTGGEQYF. The J gene is TRBJ2-7, the V gene TRBV18; 9 positions agree with TRBD1. The CDR3 runs 12 residues. The V and J ends lost 3 bases and 6 bases, in that order; junction bases with no gene match: 0. CDR1 is KGHSH and CDR2 is LQKENI in the germline V gene.

The V and J genes are TRBV3-1 (or the pseudogene TRBV3-2) and TRBJ1-4; no clear D gene. CDR3 length equals 16 residues. Germline loops: CDR1 LGHDT, CDR2 YNNKEL (reference sequence). The V gene lost 0 bases and the J gene lost 3 bases, with 11 bases spanning the gap. The CDR3: CASSQDLQASNEKLFF. The CDR3 region has the DNA TGTGCCAGCAGCCAAGATCTGCAGGCCTCTAATGAAAAACTGTTTTTT.

The chain couples TRBV7-2 to TRBJ2-7, with 8 bases that match TRBD2. The length of the CDR3 is 18 residues. CDR1 and CDR2 (germline): SGHTA, FQGNSA. The J segment lost 5 bases and the V segment lost 1 base, leaving 16 bases of the junction unmatched. This chain's CDR3 is CASSLVSIRGAGDHEQYF. In DNA, the CDR3 is TGTGCCAGCAGCTTAGTATCGATCCGGGGAGCGGGAGACCACGAGCAGTACTTC.

The CDR3 sequence: CASSSIRGIGEQYF. In DNA, the CDR3 is TGTGCCAGCAGCTCCATCCGGGGGATTGGAGAGCAGTACTTC. The V and J genes are TRBV13 and TRBJ2-7; weak D call: TRBD2 (6 bases). V was pared by 4 bases and J by 7 bases, with 17 bases between. This CDR3 is built from 14 residues. Germline CDR1 reads PRHDT; CDR2 reads FYEKMQ (reference sequence).

This clone occurred once. J is TRBJ2-1 and V is TRBV6-6; D gene unclear. V shed 8 bases and J shed 0 bases, with 11 bases lying between them. The CDR3 is 14 amino acids. Germline V gene sequence: CDR1 MNHNY, CDR2 SVGAGI (reference sequence). The DNA of the CDR3 is TGTGCCAGCGCGCTTGAACGCTCCTACAATGAGCAGTTCTTC. This gives the protein CASALERSYNEQFF.

The genes are TRBV28 and TRBJ1-3; no clear D gene. CDR1 and CDR2 from the germline V gene are MDHEN and SYDVKM. The CDR3 is 14 residues long. Trimming removed 6 bases from V and 2 bases from J, with 11 bases in between. The CDR3 DNA reads as TGTGCCAGCAGCACGGTCCTTGCTGGAAACACCATATATTTT. Protein sequence: CASSTVLAGNTIYF.

The J gene is TRBJ2-7, the V gene TRBV9; TRBD2 matches 12 bases. Germline V gene data show CDR1 as SGDLS and CDR2 as YYNGEE. The V gene end was trimmed by 4 bases and the J gene end by 4 bases; junction bases not matched to a gene: 6. The CDR3 has 15 amino acids. For the CDR3, the DNA is TGTGCCAGCAGCCTTCGGACTAGCGGGGAGTACGAGCAGTACTTC. The encoded protein is CASSLRTSGEYEQYF.

The rearrangement joins TRBV10-3 to TRBJ2-7; D perhaps matches TRBD2 (6 bases). The CDR3 totals 13 residues. From germline, CDR1 is ENHRY and CDR2 SYGVKD. Trimming left V 10 bases short and J 4 bases short, with 17 bases between. CDR3 coding DNA: TGTGCCACTTGGGGCCCCGGGAGTTACGAGCAGTACTTC. Protein product: CATWGPGSYEQYF.

V gene TRBV6-1 combines with J gene TRBJ2-4; TRBD1 matches 7 bases. CDR3 length equals 17 residues. Per the germline V gene, CDR1 is MNHNS and CDR2 is SASEGT. Trimming cost V 1 base and J 0 bases; bases outside gene matches: 6. The CDR3 protein is CASSEVGQGVAKNIQYF. CDR3 DNA sequence: TGTGCCAGCAGTGAAGTTGGTCAGGGGGTAGCCAAAAACATTCAGTACTTC.

CDR3 DNA: TGTGCCAGTAGTATCCCACAGCCCTACGAGCAGTACTTC. It specifies CASSIPQPYEQYF. This chain connects TRBV19 to TRBJ2-7; D is unresolved. Germline loops: CDR1 LNHDA, CDR2 SQIVND (reference sequence). The CDR3 is 13 amino acids. V lost 3 bases and J 2 bases, leaving 8 bases between the germline ends. The complete variable domain, with remaining parts taken from reference TRBV19 and TRBJ2-7, reads DGGITQSPKYLFRKEGQNVTLSCEQNLNHDAMYWYRQDPGQGLRLIYYSQIVNDFQKGDIAEGYSVSREKKESFPLTVTSAQKNPTAFYLCASSIPQPYEQYFGPGTRLTVT.

This clone was picked up one time. The chain has TRBV27 and TRBJ2-7, with 9 bases aligning to TRBD1. Germline assignment: CDR1 MNHEY and CDR2 SMNVEV (reference sequence). The J segment lost 3 bases and the V segment lost 4 bases, leaving 7 bases of the junction unmatched. CDR3 length: 15 residues. The CDR3 loop reads CASSSTGTGFYEQYF. The CDR3 nucleotides read TGTGCCAGCAGTTCCACCGGGACAGGGTTCTACGAGCAGTACTTC.

This clone has only one observation. The gene calls are TRBV28 and TRBJ1-5; no clear D. CDR3 length: 13 amino acids. The V end was cut by 8 bases, the J end by 3 bases, with 11 bases between. From germline, CDR1 is MDHEN and CDR2 SYDVKM. CDR3 in amino acids: CASVTDPNQPQHF. The CDR3 DNA reads as TGTGCCAGCGTTACAGACCCCAATCAGCCCCAGCATTTT. Drawing the rest from reference TRBV28 and TRBJ1-5, the complete variable domain is DVKVTQSSRYLVKRTGEKVFLECVQDMDHENMFWYRQDPGLGLRLIYFSYDVKMKEKGDIPEGYSVSREKKERFSLILESASTNQTSMYLCASVTDPNQPQHFGDGTRLSIL.

This clone was counted once. This chain connects TRBV11-2 to TRBJ2-5; the D gene is possibly TRBD1 (6 bases). V lost 6 bases to trimming and J lost 5 bases, with 16 bases between them. CDR1 and CDR2 from the germline V gene are SGHAT and FQNNGV. CDR3 length: 14 residues. The DNA of the CDR3 is TGTGCCAGCAGTCCTCCTGGGACAAGGGAGACCCAGTACTTC. This translates into CASSPPGTRETQYF.

The chain combines TRBV7-2 with TRBJ2-3; 10 bases line up with TRBD2. With V trimmed by 4 bases and J by 5 bases, 6 bases remained unmatched. Germline V CDR1 and CDR2: SGHTA, FQGNSA. The CDR3 loop spans 15 amino acids. CDR3 sequence reads: CASSSLAGDVDTQYF. The DNA of the CDR3 is TGTGCCAGCAGCTCCCTAGCGGGAGATGTAGATACGCAGTATTTT.

The gene calls are TRBV19 and TRBJ2-3; D is ambiguous. From germline, CDR1 is LNHDA and CDR2 SQIVND (reference sequence). The CDR3 is made up of 12 amino acids. V lost 10 bases and J 2 bases, leaving 10 bases between the germline ends. This chain's CDR3 is CATGGFTDTQYF. DNA for the CDR3: TGTGCCACCGGCGGATTCACAGATACGCAGTATTTT.

The V and J genes are TRBV28 and TRBJ2-7; a weak D match, TRBD2 (5 bases). The CDR3 has 17 residues. Deletions cut 6 bases from V and 4 bases from J, with 25 bases between. Looked up from germline, CDR1 is MDHEN and CDR2 is SYDVKM. The CDR3 coding sequence is TGTGCCAGCAGCACCCCATCTTTTGGACTCGACCCTTACGAGCAGTACTTC. It translates to CASSTPSFGLDPYEQYF.

The chain uses TRBV19 and TRBJ2-3; D not certain. The germline CDR1 and CDR2 sequences are LNHDA and SQIVND (reference sequence). Trimming pared 4 bases from V and 14 bases from J, leaving 16 bases between. The length of the CDR3 is 12 residues. CDR3 in DNA: TGTGCCAGTAGTACCTCTCTCGGCCCAGGGTATTTT. Translation: CASSTSLGPGYF.